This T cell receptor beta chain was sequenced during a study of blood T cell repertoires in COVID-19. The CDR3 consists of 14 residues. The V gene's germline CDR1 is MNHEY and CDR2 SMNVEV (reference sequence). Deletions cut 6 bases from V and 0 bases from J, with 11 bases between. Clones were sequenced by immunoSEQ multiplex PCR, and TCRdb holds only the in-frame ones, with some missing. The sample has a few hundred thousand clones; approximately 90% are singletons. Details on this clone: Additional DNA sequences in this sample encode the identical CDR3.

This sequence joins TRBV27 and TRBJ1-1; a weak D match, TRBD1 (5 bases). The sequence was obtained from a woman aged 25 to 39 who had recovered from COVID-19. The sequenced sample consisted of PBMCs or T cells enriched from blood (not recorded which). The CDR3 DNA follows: TGTGCCAGCAGCCTCCAGGGCATGAACACTGAAGCTTTCTTT. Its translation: CASSLQGMNTEAFF.